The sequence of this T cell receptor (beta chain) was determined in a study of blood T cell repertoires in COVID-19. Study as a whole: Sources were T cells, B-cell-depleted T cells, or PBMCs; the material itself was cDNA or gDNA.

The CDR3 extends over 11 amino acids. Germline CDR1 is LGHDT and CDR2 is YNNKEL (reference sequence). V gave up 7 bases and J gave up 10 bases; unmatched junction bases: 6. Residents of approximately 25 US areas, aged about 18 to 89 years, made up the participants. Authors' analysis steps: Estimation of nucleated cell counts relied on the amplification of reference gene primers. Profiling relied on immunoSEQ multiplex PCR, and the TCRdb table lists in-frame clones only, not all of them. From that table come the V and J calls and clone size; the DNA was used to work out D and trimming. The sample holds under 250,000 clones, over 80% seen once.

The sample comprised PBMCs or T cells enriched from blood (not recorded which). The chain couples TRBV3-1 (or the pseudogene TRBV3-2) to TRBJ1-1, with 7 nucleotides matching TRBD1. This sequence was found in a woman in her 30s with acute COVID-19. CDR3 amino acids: CASTRQGGAFF. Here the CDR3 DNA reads TGTGCCAGCACCCGACAGGGTGGAGCTTTCTTT.